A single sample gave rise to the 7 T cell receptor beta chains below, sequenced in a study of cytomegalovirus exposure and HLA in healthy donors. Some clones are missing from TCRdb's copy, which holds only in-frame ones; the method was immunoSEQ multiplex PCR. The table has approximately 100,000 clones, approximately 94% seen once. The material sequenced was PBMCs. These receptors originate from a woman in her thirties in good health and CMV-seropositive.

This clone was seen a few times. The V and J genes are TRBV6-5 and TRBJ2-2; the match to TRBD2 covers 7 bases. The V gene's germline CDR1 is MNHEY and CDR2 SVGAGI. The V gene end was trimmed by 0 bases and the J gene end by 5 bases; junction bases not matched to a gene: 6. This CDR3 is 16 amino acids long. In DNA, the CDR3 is TGTGCCAGCAGTTACTCGTTTGGGGGGGGTACCGGGGAGCTGTTTTTT. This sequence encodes CASSYSFGGGTGELFF.

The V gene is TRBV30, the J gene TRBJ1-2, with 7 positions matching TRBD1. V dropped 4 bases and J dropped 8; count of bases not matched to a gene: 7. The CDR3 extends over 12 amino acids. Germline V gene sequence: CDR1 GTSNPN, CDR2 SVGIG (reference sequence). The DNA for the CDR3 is TGTGCCTGGATGGTGGCAGGGGGAGGCTACACCTTC. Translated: CAWMVAGGGYTF.

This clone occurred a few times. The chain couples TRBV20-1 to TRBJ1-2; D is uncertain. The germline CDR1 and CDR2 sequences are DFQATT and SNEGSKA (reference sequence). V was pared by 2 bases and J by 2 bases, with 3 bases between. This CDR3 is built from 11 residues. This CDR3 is CSARSNYGYTF. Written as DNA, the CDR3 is TGCAGTGCTAGAAGCAACTATGGCTACACCTTC.

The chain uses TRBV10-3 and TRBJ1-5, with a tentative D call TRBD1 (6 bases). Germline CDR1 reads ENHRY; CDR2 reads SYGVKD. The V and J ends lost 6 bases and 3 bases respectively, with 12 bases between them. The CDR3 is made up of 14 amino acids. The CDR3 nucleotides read TGTGCCATCAGCGATACAGGGATCAATCAGCCCCAGCATTTT. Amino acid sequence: CAISDTGINQPQHF.

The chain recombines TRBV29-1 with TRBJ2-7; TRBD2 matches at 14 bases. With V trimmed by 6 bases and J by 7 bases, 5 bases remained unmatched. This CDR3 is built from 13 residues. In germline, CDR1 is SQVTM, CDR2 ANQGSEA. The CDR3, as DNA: TGCAGCGTAAGACTAGCGGGAGGGCTAGAGCAGTACTTC. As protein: CSVRLAGGLEQYF.

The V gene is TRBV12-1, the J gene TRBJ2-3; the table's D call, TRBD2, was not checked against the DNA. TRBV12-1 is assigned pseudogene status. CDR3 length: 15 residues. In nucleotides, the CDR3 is TGTGCCAGCAGCTTCGAGAAGCGGAACCTAGATACGCAGTATTTT. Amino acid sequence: CASSFEKRNLDTQYF.

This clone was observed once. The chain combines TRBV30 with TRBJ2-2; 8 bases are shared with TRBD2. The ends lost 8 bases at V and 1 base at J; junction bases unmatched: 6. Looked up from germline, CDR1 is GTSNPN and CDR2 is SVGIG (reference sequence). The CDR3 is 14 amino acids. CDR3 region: CARYSGVNTGELFF. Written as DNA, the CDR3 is TGTGCCCGATATAGCGGGGTGAACACCGGGGAGCTGTTTTTT.